The rows below give T cell receptor beta chains drawn from one sample of a study of blood T cell repertoires in COVID-19. Libraries were prepared by immunoSEQ multiplex PCR; TCRdb keeps only in-frame clonotypes and omits some of them. Found here are about 320,000 clones, 85% of them singletons; the top ten hold 1.9%. Material for sequencing was PBMCs or T cells enriched from blood (not recorded which). The receptors stem from a woman aged 25 to 39 who had been exposed to COVID-19. Each CDR3 is given without its conserved first and last residue. A D gene is named only where the DNA matches it firmly.

V gene	J gene	D gene	CDR3 protein
TRBV28	TRBJ2-1	NA	ASSYGGFGNEQF
TRBV30	TRBJ1-6	NA	AWSVPGLPLH
TRBV28	TRBJ1-5	NA	ASSLFGDQPQH
TRBV5-1	TRBJ1-1	TRBD1	ASSLGGTGLEAF
TRBV28	TRBJ1-5	NA	ASTSRALNQPQH
TRBV20-1	TRBJ2-7	NA	SASPAGSSSYEQY
TRBV6-4	TRBJ1-1	TRBD1	ASSELGQGPDTEAF
TRBV4-1	TRBJ2-5	TRBD2	ASSQTGLNQETQY
TRBV6-2/TRBV6-3	TRBJ2-7	TRBD2	ASSPGTSGNYEQY
TRBV13	TRBJ2-7	TRBD2	ASGGVSSDEQY
TRBV5-4	TRBJ2-3	NA	ASSLKWGRTDTQY
TRBV27	TRBJ2-2	NA	ASSLSGGLNTGELF
TRBV1	TRBJ1-6	NA	TTPRVH
TRBV19	TRBJ1-1	NA	ASSAGQLRNTEAF
TRBV30	TRBJ2-7	TRBD1	AWSESRDRGYEQY
TRBV27	TRBJ2-7	TRBD2	ASRASGGAGEQY
TRBV5-4	TRBJ2-1	TRBD1	ASSQGGTGGLGSYNEQF
TRBV12-3/TRBV12-4	TRBJ1-2	NA	ASSLGGGYGYT